This TCR beta chain was profiled in a study of T-cell reconstitution after alpha-beta-depleted transplantation in children. Germline assignment: CDR1 DFQATT and CDR2 SNEGSKA (reference sequence). The CDR3 loop spans 15 amino acids. Losses at the gene ends were 1 base for V and 3 bases for J; bases not matched to a gene: 6. A TCRbeta library incorporating unique molecular identifiers was prepared. TCRdb independently ran MiXCR on the PCR reads; one entry per CDR3 protein. The table shows 400,000 to 500,000 distinct CDR3 sequences, with 9.5% to 13% occurring only once. At least ten counts were recorded for this clonotype.

This TCR came from a human donor who donated a stem cell graft to a child with acute myeloid leukemia. Material: PBMCs from the stem cell graft donor, obtained from the stem cell graft. The gene calls are TRBV20-1 and TRBJ2-1; 7 bases line up with TRBD1. CDR3 nucleotides: TGCAGTGCTAGAGTCGAGACAGGGAGCTACAATGAGCAGTTCTTC. It is translated as CSARVETGSYNEQFF.